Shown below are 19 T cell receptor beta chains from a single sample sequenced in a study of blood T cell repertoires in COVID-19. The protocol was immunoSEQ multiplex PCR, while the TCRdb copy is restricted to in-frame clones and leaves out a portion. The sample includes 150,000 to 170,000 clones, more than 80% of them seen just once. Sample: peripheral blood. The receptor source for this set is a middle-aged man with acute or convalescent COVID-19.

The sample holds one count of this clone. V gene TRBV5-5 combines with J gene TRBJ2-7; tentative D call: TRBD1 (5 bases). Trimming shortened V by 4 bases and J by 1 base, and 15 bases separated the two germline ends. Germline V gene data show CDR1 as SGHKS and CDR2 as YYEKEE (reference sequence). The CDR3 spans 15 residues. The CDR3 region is CASSPWPGQSYEQYV. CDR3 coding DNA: TGTGCCAGCAGCCCCTGGCCAGGGCAGTCCTACGAGCAGTACGTC.

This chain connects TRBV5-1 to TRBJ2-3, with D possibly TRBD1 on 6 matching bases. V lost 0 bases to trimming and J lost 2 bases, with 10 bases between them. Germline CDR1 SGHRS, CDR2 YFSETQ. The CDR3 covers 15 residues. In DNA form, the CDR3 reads TGCGCCAGCAGCTTGGGGGGGCTAGACACAGATACGCAGTATTTT. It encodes CASSLGGLDTDTQYF.

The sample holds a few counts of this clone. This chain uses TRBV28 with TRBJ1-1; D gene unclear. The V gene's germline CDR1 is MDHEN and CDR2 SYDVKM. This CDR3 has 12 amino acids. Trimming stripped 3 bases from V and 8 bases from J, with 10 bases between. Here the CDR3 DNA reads TGTGCCAGCAGTTTCCTAGGTGGGGAAGCTTTCTTT. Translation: CASSFLGGEAFF. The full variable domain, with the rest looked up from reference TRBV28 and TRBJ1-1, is DVKVTQSSRYLVKRTGEKVFLECVQDMDHENMFWYRQDPGLGLRLIYFSYDVKMKEKGDIPEGYSVSREKKERFSLILESASTNQTSMYLCASSFLGGEAFFGQGTRLTVV.

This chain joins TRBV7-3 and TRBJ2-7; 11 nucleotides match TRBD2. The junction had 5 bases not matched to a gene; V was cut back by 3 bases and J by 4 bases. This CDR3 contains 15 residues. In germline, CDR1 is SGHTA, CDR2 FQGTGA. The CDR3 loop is CASSFSGGGSYEQYF. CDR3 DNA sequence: TGTGCCAGCAGCTTTAGCGGGGGGGGCTCGTACGAGCAGTACTTC.

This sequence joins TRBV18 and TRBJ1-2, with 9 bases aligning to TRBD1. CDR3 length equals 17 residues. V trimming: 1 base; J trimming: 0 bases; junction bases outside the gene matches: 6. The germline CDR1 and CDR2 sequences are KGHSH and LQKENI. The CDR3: CASSPLPRQGANYGYTF. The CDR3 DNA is TGTGCCAGCTCACCACTCCCCCGACAGGGGGCTAACTATGGCTACACCTTC.

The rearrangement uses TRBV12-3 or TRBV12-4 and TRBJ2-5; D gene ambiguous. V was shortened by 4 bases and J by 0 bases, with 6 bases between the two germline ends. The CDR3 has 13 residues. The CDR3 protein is CASSSNDQETQYF. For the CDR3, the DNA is TGTGCCAGCAGTTCAAATGACCAAGAGACCCAGTACTTC.

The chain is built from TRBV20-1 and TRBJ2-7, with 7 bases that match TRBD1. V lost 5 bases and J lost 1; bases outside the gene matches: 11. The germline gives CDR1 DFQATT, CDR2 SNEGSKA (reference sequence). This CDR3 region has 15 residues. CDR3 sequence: CSAGGSGTDSYEQYF. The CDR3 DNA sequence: TGCAGTGCTGGTGGGTCCGGGACAGATTCCTACGAGCAGTACTTC.

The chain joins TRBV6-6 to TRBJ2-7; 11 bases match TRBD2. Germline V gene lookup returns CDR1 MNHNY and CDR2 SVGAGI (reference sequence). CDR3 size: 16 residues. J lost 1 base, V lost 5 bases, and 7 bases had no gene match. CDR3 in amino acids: CASSASGTSGSYEQYF. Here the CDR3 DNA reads TGTGCCAGCAGTGCCTCCGGGACTAGCGGATCCTACGAGCAGTACTTC.

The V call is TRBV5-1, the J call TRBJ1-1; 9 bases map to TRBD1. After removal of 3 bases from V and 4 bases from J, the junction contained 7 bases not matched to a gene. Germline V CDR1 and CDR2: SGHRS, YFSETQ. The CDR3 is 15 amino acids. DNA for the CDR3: TGCGCCAGCAGCTACCAACAGGGGGCGAGCACTGAAGCTTTCTTT. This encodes CASSYQQGASTEAFF.

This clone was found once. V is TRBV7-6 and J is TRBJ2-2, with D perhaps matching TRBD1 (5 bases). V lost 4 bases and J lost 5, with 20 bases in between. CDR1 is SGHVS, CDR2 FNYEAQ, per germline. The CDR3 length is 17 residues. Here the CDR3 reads CASSSTPAGKVTGELFF. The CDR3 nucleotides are TGTGCCAGCAGCTCGACGCCCGCAGGGAAGGTTACCGGGGAGCTGTTTTTT.

The CDR3 region has the DNA TGTGCCAGCGGGCCCGGGACAGGGAGTCTGAATTCACCCCTCCACTTT. Its translation: CASGPGTGSLNSPLHF. V is TRBV10-3 and J is TRBJ1-6, with 9 bases lining up with TRBD1. This CDR3 is 16 amino acids long. CDR1 is ENHRY and CDR2 is SYGVKD in the germline V gene. V trimming: 10 bases; J trimming: 7 bases; junction bases outside the gene matches: 14.

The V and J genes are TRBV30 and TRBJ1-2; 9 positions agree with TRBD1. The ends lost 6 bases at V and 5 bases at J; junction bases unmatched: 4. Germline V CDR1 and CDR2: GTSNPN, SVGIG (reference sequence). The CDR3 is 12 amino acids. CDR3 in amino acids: CACTGGGYGYTF. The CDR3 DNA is TGTGCCTGCACAGGGGGCGGATATGGCTACACCTTC.

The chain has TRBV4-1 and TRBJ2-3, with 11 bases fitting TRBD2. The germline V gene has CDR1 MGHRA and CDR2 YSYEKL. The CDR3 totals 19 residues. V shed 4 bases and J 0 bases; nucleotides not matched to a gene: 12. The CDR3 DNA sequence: TGCGCCAGCAGCCTAACCTGGACTAGCGGGTTTACTAGCACAGATACGCAGTATTTT. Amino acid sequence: CASSLTWTSGFTSTDTQYF.

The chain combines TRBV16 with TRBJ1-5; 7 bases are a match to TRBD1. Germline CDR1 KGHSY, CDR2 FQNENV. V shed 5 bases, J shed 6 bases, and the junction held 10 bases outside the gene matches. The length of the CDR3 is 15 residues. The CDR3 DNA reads TGTGCCAGCAGCAAACAAGGGGGCACGGGTCAGCCCCAGCATTTT. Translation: CASSKQGGTGQPQHF.

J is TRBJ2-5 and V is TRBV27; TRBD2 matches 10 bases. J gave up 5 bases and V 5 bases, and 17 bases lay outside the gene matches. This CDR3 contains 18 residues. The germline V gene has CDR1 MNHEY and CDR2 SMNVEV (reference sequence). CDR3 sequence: CASSRASWASGRRETQYF. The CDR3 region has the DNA TGTGCCAGCAGTAGGGCATCGTGGGCTAGCGGGAGACGGGAGACCCAGTACTTC.

The CDR3 nucleotides read TGTGCCAGCAGAAGGGGGCAGTCCTACGAGCAGTACTTC. This gives the protein CASRRGQSYEQYF. The genes are TRBV2 and TRBJ2-7; 7 nucleotides agree with TRBD1. With V trimmed by 6 bases and J by 1 base, 3 bases remained unmatched. The CDR3 is made up of 13 amino acids. Germline V lookup: CDR1 SNHLY, CDR2 FYNNEI. The full variable domain, with the rest looked up from reference TRBV2 and TRBJ2-7, is EPEVTQTPSHQVTQMGQEVILRCVPISNHLYFYWYRQILGQKVEFLVSFYNNEISEKSEIFDDQFSVERPDGSNFTLKIRSTKLEDSAMYFCASRRGQSYEQYFGPGTRLTVT.

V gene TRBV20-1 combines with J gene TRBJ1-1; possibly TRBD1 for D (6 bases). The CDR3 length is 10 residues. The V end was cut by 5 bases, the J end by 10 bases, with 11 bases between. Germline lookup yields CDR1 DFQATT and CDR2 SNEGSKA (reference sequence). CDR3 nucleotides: TGCAGTGCTTCGGACAGCGGAGCTTTCTTT. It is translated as CSASDSGAFF.

For the CDR3, the DNA is TGCGCCAGCAGACGGACAGGGGGCGATGGCTACACCTTC. It encodes CASRRTGGDGYTF. The chain links TRBV4-1 to TRBJ1-2; 11 nucleotides agree with TRBD1. Germline CDR1 and CDR2: MGHRA and YSYEKL. The junction had 3 bases not matched to a gene; V was cut back by 6 bases and J by 6 bases. The CDR3 is 13 amino acids.

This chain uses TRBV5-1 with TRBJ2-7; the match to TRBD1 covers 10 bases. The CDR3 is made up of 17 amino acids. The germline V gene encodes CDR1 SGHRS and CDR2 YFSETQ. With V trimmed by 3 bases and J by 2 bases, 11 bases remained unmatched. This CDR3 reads CASSSDRGDRLPYEQYF. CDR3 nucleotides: TGCGCCAGCAGCTCGGACAGGGGGGATCGCCTGCCCTACGAGCAGTACTTC.